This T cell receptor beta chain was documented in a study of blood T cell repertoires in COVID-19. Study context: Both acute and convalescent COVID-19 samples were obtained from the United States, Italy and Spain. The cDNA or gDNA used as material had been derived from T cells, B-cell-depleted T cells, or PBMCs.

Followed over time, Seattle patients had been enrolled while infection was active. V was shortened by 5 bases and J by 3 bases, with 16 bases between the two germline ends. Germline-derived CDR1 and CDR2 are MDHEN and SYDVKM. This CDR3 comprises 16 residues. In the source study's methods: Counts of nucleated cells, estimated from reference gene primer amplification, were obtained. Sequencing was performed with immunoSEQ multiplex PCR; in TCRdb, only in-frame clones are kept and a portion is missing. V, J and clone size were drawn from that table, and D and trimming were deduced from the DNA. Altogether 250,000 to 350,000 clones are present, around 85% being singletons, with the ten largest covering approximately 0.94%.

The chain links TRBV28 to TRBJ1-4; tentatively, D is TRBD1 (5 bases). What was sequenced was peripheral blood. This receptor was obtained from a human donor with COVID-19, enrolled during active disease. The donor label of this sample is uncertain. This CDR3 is CASSPTGGRANEKLFF. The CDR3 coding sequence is TGTGCCAGCAGTCCCACCGGGGGTAGAGCTAATGAAAAACTGTTTTTT.